A single sample gave rise to the 25 T cell receptor beta chains below, sequenced in a study of shared clonotypes between healthy human individuals. Measured with immunoSEQ multiplex PCR; TCRdb has only the in-frame clones, and not every one. This table holds around 500,000 clones, around 80% found once. The sample consisted of PBMCs. Source of these receptors: a woman aged 40 to 50 in good health. Some clones in this sample may be carry-over from other donors' samples.

This rearrangement joins TRBV10-3 to TRBJ1-2; TRBD1 is a possible D gene (5 bases). Germline assignment: CDR1 ENHRY and CDR2 SYGVKD. Trimming stripped 2 bases from V and 0 bases from J, with 19 bases between. The length of the CDR3 is 18 residues. CDR3 bases: TGTGCCATCAGTGAGACCTCCCCGGGGCAGGGCTCTAACTATGGCTACACCTTC. It translates to CAISETSPGQGSNYGYTF.

The chain couples TRBV6-6 to TRBJ2-7, with unresolved D. The CDR3 consists of 11 residues. The germline V gene has CDR1 MNHNY and CDR2 SVGAGI (reference sequence). V was shortened by 2 bases and J by 4 bases, with 3 bases between the two germline ends. CDR3 region: CASSYRYEQYF. CDR3 nucleotide sequence: TGTGCCAGCAGTTACAGGTACGAGCAGTACTTC.

This clone showed up just a few times. This rearrangement joins TRBV7-2 to TRBJ1-5, with no clear D. Looked up from germline, CDR1 is SGHTA and CDR2 is FQGNSA. Trimming pared 0 bases from V and 3 bases from J, leaving 9 bases between. The CDR3 runs 15 residues. CDR3 DNA: TGTGCCAGCAGCTTAGCCCCACTACCCAATCAGCCCCAGCATTTT. The encoded protein is CASSLAPLPNQPQHF. Full variable domain (remainder filled in from reference TRBV7-2 and TRBJ1-5): GAGVSQSPSNKVTEKGKDVELRCDPISGHTALYWYRQSLGQGLEFLIYFQGNSAPDKSGLPSDRFSAERTGGSVSTLTIQRTQQEDSAVYLCASSLAPLPNQPQHFGDGTRLSIL.

The chain employs TRBV7-2 and TRBJ1-1, with 7 bases identical to TRBD1. The trim removed 2 bases at V and 8 bases at J, leaving 8 bases unmatched. The CDR3 loop spans 14 amino acids. CDR1 is SGHTA and CDR2 is FQGNSA in the germline V gene. CDR3 sequence: CASSLPDRIREAFF. The DNA of the CDR3 is TGTGCCAGCAGCTTACCGGACAGGATAAGGGAAGCTTTCTTT.

V and J are TRBV7-2 and TRBJ2-5, with a possible D match to TRBD1 (5 bases). The germline V and J ends were trimmed by 3 bases and 2 bases, with 7 bases remaining between them. Per germline, CDR1 SGHTA and CDR2 FQGNSA. The CDR3 runs to 13 residues. CDR3 coding DNA: TGTGCCAGCAGCTTCAACAGGCAAGAGACCCAGTACTTC. It is translated as CASSFNRQETQYF.

V is TRBV7-9 and J is TRBJ2-3; 7 bases fit TRBD1. Per the germline V gene, CDR1 is SEHNR and CDR2 is FQNEAQ (reference sequence). The CDR3 is 14 residues long. Unmatched junction bases numbered 4, after V lost 7 bases and J lost 0 bases. The CDR3 spells CASKTGISTDTQYF. Written as DNA, the CDR3 is TGTGCCAGCAAGACAGGGATTAGCACAGATACGCAGTATTTT.

Concerning this clone itself: This sample includes further DNA sequences coding for the same CDR3. The gene calls are TRBV6-4 and TRBJ2-1; 7 bases match TRBD1. Unmatched junction bases numbered 1, after V lost 4 bases and J lost 4 bases. This CDR3 spans 13 amino acids. The germline gives CDR1 MRHNA, CDR2 SNTAGT. DNA of the CDR3: TGTGCCAGCAGTGCGGGACAGTACAATGAGCAGTTCTTC. Protein sequence: CASSAGQYNEQFF.

The chain has TRBV5-8 and TRBJ1-2, with D possibly being TRBD1 (6 bases). In germline, CDR1 is SGHTS, CDR2 YDEGEE. The CDR3 spans 16 residues. With 1 base removed from V and 4 bases from J, the gap between germline ends came to 17 bases. The CDR3 DNA follows: TGTGCCAGCAGCTTGAGGACCTACAGGGAGGTCTATGGCTACACCTTC. This sequence encodes CASSLRTYREVYGYTF.

The chain joins TRBV12-5 to TRBJ2-3, with TRBD1 matching 7 bases. Losses at the gene ends were 7 bases for V and 0 bases for J; bases not matched to a gene: 16. This CDR3 region has 18 residues. Germline lookup yields CDR1 LGHNT and CDR2 FRNRAP. CDR3 residues: CASAPDRPNGPSTDTQYF. CDR3 DNA: TGTGCTAGTGCCCCGGACAGGCCCAATGGGCCTAGCACAGATACGCAGTATTTT. Combining the CDR3 with reference TRBV12-5 and TRBJ2-3 gives the whole variable domain DARVTQTPRHKVTEMGQEVTMRCQPILGHNTVFWYRQTMMQGLELLAYFRNRAPLDDSGMPKDRFSAEMPDATLATLKIQPSEPRDSAVYFCASAPDRPNGPSTDTQYFGPGTRLTVL.

This CDR3 is CASSRDNLSIMGYTF. The DNA for the CDR3 is TGTGCCAGCAGTCGGGACAACCTCTCCATTATGGGCTACACCTTC. The rearrangement joins TRBV28 to TRBJ1-2; D possibly corresponds to TRBD1 (6 bases). V dropped 5 bases and J dropped 8 bases, with 21 bases sitting between them. This CDR3 has 15 amino acids. Germline CDR1 is MDHEN and CDR2 is SYDVKM.

The genes are TRBV28 and TRBJ2-5; 10 bases map to TRBD1. J was trimmed by 4 bases and V by 3 bases; bases with no gene match: 2. This CDR3 has 14 amino acids. Germline CDR1 reads MDHEN; CDR2 reads SYDVKM. The CDR3 region has the DNA TGTGCCAGCAGTTTTGACAGGGGGCGAGAGACCCAGTACTTC. Translated, it gives CASSFDRGRETQYF. Combining the CDR3 with reference TRBV28 and TRBJ2-5 gives the whole variable domain DVKVTQSSRYLVKRTGEKVFLECVQDMDHENMFWYRQDPGLGLRLIYFSYDVKMKEKGDIPEGYSVSREKKERFSLILESASTNQTSMYLCASSFDRGRETQYFGPGTRLLVL.

This clone was found once. The DNA for the CDR3 is TGTGCCAGCATCCCAGGACTAGCGGGGACCTACGAGCAGTACTTC. It yields the protein CASIPGLAGTYEQYF. This chain uses TRBV6-1 with TRBJ2-7; TRBD2 aligns across 12 bases. V lost 7 bases and J lost 2; bases outside the gene matches: 6. This CDR3 contains 15 residues. Per the germline V gene, CDR1 is MNHNS and CDR2 is SASEGT.

The rearrangement joins TRBV7-2 to TRBJ1-3; no reliable D call. Germline loops: CDR1 SGHTA, CDR2 FQGNSA. This CDR3 has 16 amino acids. Trimming removed 0 bases from V and 4 bases from J, with 13 bases in between. The chain's CDR3 is CASSLAISAGGNTIYF. DNA of the CDR3: TGTGCCAGCAGCTTAGCGATTTCGGCGGGAGGAAACACCATATATTTT.

This clone appeared a few times. The V gene is TRBV19, the J gene TRBJ2-7; 8 bases are a match to TRBD2. This CDR3 is built from 13 residues. V shed 3 bases and J 5 bases; nucleotides not matched to a gene: 3. CDR1 is LNHDA, CDR2 SQIVND, per germline (reference sequence). The CDR3 bases are TGTGCCAGTAGTATTAGCGGGATCGACGAGCAGTACTTC. It encodes CASSISGIDEQYF.

This rearrangement joins TRBV28 to TRBJ1-4, with D perhaps TRBD1 (5 bases). V shed 5 bases and J shed 3 bases, with 10 bases lying between them. Germline CDR1 and CDR2: MDHEN and SYDVKM. This CDR3 is 14 amino acids long. The CDR3 here is CASSPGGSNEKLFF. Here the CDR3 DNA reads TGTGCCAGCAGTCCTGGGGGTTCTAATGAAAAACTGTTTTTT.

This chain uses TRBV5-1 with TRBJ2-1; 8 bases are shared with TRBD2. With 1 base clipped from V and 8 bases from J, the junction kept 8 bases outside the gene matches. The CDR3 totals 15 residues. Germline loops: CDR1 SGHRS, CDR2 YFSETQ. CDR3 nucleotide sequence: TGCGCCAGCAGCTTGACTAGCGGAGAGGGCGATGAGCAGTTCTTC. Amino acid sequence: CASSLTSGEGDEQFF.

V and J are TRBV10-3 and TRBJ1-2; 9 bases are a match to TRBD1. The germline V gene encodes CDR1 ENHRY and CDR2 SYGVKD. The CDR3 is made up of 17 amino acids. Trimming removed 0 bases from V and 7 bases from J; junction bases left unmatched: 12. The CDR3, as DNA: TGTGCCATCAGTGAGTCGTCCGGGACAGGGTCCCACGGTGGCTACACCTTC. As protein: CAISESSGTGSHGGYTF.

This chain connects TRBV5-1 to TRBJ2-7, with D tentatively TRBD1 (7 bases). CDR1 and CDR2 from the germline V gene are SGHRS and YFSETQ. The length of the CDR3 is 15 residues. Between the trimmed V and J ends, which lost 2 bases and 1 base, there was a span of 13 bases. CDR3 protein: CASSFGAGGSYEQYF. The CDR3 nucleotides read TGCGCCAGCAGCTTCGGGGCAGGGGGGTCCTACGAGCAGTACTTC.

DNA for the CDR3: TGTGCCAGCGTGGCGGACAGGGCAGATACGCAGTATTTT. Its translation: CASVADRADTQYF. The rearrangement joins TRBV2 to TRBJ2-3, with 8 positions matching TRBD1. V lost 8 bases, J lost 4 bases, and 5 bases stayed unmatched. This CDR3 is built from 13 residues. The germline V gene has CDR1 SNHLY and CDR2 FYNNEI.

The CDR3 sequence is CATSRARDYEQYF. In DNA form, the CDR3 reads TGTGCCACCAGCAGAGCCAGGGACTACGAGCAGTACTTC. The rearrangement joins TRBV15 to TRBJ2-7; D is possibly TRBD1 (5 bases). The CDR3 is 13 amino acids. Trimming stripped 1 base from V and 3 bases from J, with 7 bases between. Germline V gene data show CDR1 as LNHNV and CDR2 as YYDKDF (reference sequence).

The genes are TRBV6-4 and TRBJ2-7, with D possibly TRBD2 on 7 matching bases. V was clipped by 10 bases and J by 6 bases, with 25 bases between them. CDR3 size: 15 residues. CDR1 is MRHNA, CDR2 SNTAGT, per germline. For the CDR3, the DNA is TGTGCCACCAACCGGGGAGGGGGGAGGTTGGGCGAGCAGTACTTC. The encoded protein is CATNRGGGRLGEQYF.

This clone has just one count. V is TRBV11-2 and J is TRBJ1-1, with 7 bases identical to TRBD1. Germline V gene data show CDR1 as SGHAT and CDR2 as FQNNGV. CDR3 length equals 14 residues. V shed 7 bases and J 9 bases; nucleotides not matched to a gene: 14. CDR3 bases: TGTGCCAGCACCCCAGCTGGGGGGACAGCTAAAGCTTTCTTT. Protein sequence: CASTPAGGTAKAFF.

With respect to this clone: Other DNA sequences of this sample code for an identical CDR3. The chain recombines TRBV28 with TRBJ2-3; either TRBD1 or TRBD2 may supply D (5 bases each). CDR1 MDHEN and CDR2 SYDVKM come from the germline V gene. The CDR3 loop spans 14 amino acids. The V end lost 2 bases, the J end lost 1 base, and 7 bases lay between the germline ends. The CDR3 protein is CASSLGGGTDTQYF. CDR3 DNA: TGTGCCAGCAGTTTAGGGGGAGGCACAGATACGCAGTATTTT.

The chain is built from TRBV7-3 and TRBJ1-3; TRBD1 matches at 10 bases. In germline, CDR1 is SGHTA, CDR2 FQGTGA. J was trimmed by 0 bases and V by 5 bases; bases with no gene match: 7. This CDR3 comprises 17 residues. The CDR3 nucleotides read TGTGCCAGCAGCGCCCGACAGGGGGCTCTCTCTGGAAACACCATATATTTT. Protein product: CASSARQGALSGNTIYF.

V and J are TRBV14 and TRBJ2-5; D not resolved. Germline V gene sequence: CDR1 SGHDN, CDR2 FVKESK. CDR3 length: 12 amino acids. Between the trimmed V and J ends, which lost 0 bases and 5 bases, there was a span of 4 bases. CDR3 sequence reads: CASSQEEETQYF. For the CDR3, the DNA is TGTGCCAGCAGCCAAGAGGAGGAGACCCAGTACTTC.